The clone carrying this T cell receptor beta chain came up many times. The antigen is unknown. The sample originates from a study of T-cell reconstitution after alpha-beta-depleted transplantation in children. Study outcomes and limitations: Expanded graft clones, several hundred of them, were reportedly the source of alpha-beta T cells about two months after transplant. Surviving recipient cells, namely T cells and thymic progenitors, were the source of high day-60 TCRbeta diversity in some patients.

The germline V gene encodes CDR1 SEHNR and CDR2 FQNEAQ (reference sequence). The CDR3 consists of 15 residues. The V segment lost 2 bases and the J segment 2 bases; nucleotides outside the gene matches: 3. A TCRbeta library incorporating unique molecular identifiers was prepared. TCRdb re-called the PCR reads through MiXCR, storing one row per CDR3 protein. The sample lists 700,000 or so distinct CDR3 sequences; around 13% were seen once. The sample here was PBMCs, taken before TCRalphabeta/CD19-depleted stem cell transplant. V is TRBV7-9 and J is TRBJ2-3, with 8 nucleotides matching TRBD2. The receptor was isolated from a girl between 2 and 10 years old with congenital amegakaryocytic thrombocytopenia, due to receive a stem cell transplant. This CDR3 reads CASSLSGGITDTQYF. CDR3 nucleotides: TGTGCCAGCAGCTTAAGCGGGGGAATCACAGATACGCAGTATTTT.